The 25 T cell receptor beta chains in this list originate from one sample, sequenced in a study of tumour-infiltrating T cells in Burkitt lymphoma (dated by TCRdb to 2020 to 2022). Libraries came from the immunoSEQ multiplex PCR assay. Imported from immuneACCESS, the table was reduced by TCRdb to in-frame sequences with V and J called. These copies leave out some clones; in studies compared against another copy, an unresolved V gene accounts for under half, and the cause of the remainder is not known. This sample lists about 2,900 clones; 11% to 15% were detected once. The top ten constitute about 3.3% of the sample. The material sequenced was tumor tissue. The receptors derive from a human donor with Burkitt lymphoma.

In its sample, this clone was seen a few times. V is TRBV19 and J is TRBJ1-2, with 7 bases fitting TRBD1. The CDR3 extends over 13 amino acids. J was trimmed by 6 bases and V by 5 bases; bases with no gene match: 6. Germline CDR1 is LNHDA and CDR2 is SQIVND (reference sequence). In nucleotides, the CDR3 is TGTGCCAGTAGTCCGACAGGGTGGGATGGCTACACCTTC. Protein: CASSPTGWDGYTF. The full variable domain, its missing parts supplied by reference TRBV19 and TRBJ1-2, is DGGITQSPKYLFRKEGQNVTLSCEQNLNHDAMYWYRQDPGQGLRLIYYSQIVNDFQKGDIAEGYSVSREKKESFPLTVTSAQKNPTAFYLCASSPTGWDGYTFGSGTRLTVV.

The V call is TRBV15, the J call TRBJ2-5; unclear D gene. The length of the CDR3 is 18 residues. V was pared by 0 bases and J by 0 bases, with 17 bases between. Germline V gene lookup returns CDR1 LNHNV and CDR2 YYDKDF (reference sequence). DNA for the CDR3: TGTGCCACCAGCAGAGATATAGGCGGACGGGCCTACCAAGAGACCCAGTACTTC. This sequence encodes CATSRDIGGRAYQETQYF.

This chain links TRBV29-1 with TRBJ2-1; D is possibly TRBD2 (5 bases). Germline V CDR1 and CDR2: SQVTM, ANQGSEA. The V and J ends lost 3 bases and 8 bases respectively, with 5 bases between them. The CDR3 is made up of 10 amino acids. CDR3 nucleotide sequence: TGCAGCGTTGACGGGGATGAGCAGTTCTTC. It specifies CSVDGDEQFF.

The chain carries TRBV4-3 and TRBJ1-1; TRBD1 agrees at 7 bases. Unmatched junction bases numbered 7, after V lost 0 bases and J lost 3 bases. The CDR3 extends over 16 amino acids. Germline values: CDR1 LGHNA, CDR2 YSLEER. The CDR3 is CASSQDLGTVYTEAFF. CDR3 coding DNA: TGCGCCAGCAGCCAAGACCTCGGGACAGTCTACACTGAAGCTTTCTTT.

The V and J genes are TRBV11-2 and TRBJ2-3, with 10 bases aligning to TRBD2. With V trimmed by 1 base and J by 2 bases, 6 bases remained unmatched. This CDR3 contains 17 residues. Germline lookup yields CDR1 SGHAT and CDR2 FQNNGV. The CDR3 coding sequence is TGTGCCAGCAGCTTAGGGGTTAGCGGGAGGATCACAGATACGCAGTATTTT. Protein product: CASSLGVSGRITDTQYF. Based on the CDR3 plus reference TRBV11-2 and TRBJ2-3, the full variable domain is EAGVAQSPRYKIIEKRQSVAFWCNPISGHATLYWYQQILGQGPKLLIQFQNNGVVDDSQLPKDRFSAERLKGVDSTLKIQPAKLEDSAVYLCASSLGVSGRITDTQYFGPGTRLTVL.

The chain employs TRBV28 and TRBJ2-1; D perhaps matches TRBD1 (5 bases). This CDR3 comprises 13 residues. CDR1 and CDR2 from the germline V gene are MDHEN and SYDVKM. Trimming cost V 6 bases and J 4 bases, with 10 bases left between them. CDR3 sequence reads: CASRPDSYNEQFF. The CDR3 DNA sequence: TGTGCCAGCAGACCTGACAGTTACAATGAGCAGTTCTTC.

This clone was seen a handful of times. The chain is built from TRBV18 and TRBJ1-2; D uncertain. Trimming pared 4 bases from V and 7 bases from J, leaving 13 bases between. Germline V gives CDR1 KGHSH, CDR2 LQKENI. The CDR3 consists of 13 residues. CDR3 protein: CASSLTDLGGYTF. DNA of the CDR3: TGTGCCAGCTCACTCACCGATTTGGGTGGCTACACCTTC.

The table lists this clone with a few counts. The gene calls are TRBV7-6 and TRBJ2-1; possible D gene TRBD2, 5 bases. V lost 5 bases to trimming and J lost 5 bases, with 16 bases between them. Germline CDR1 SGHVS, CDR2 FNYEAQ. The CDR3 has 15 residues. The CDR3 DNA follows: TGTGCCAGCAGCCAATCTGGGCTAGCTAACAATGAGCAGTTCTTC. Translating it yields CASSQSGLANNEQFF. Full variable domain (remainder filled in from reference TRBV7-6 and TRBJ2-1): GAGVSQSPRYKVTKRGQDVALRCDPISGHVSLYWYRQALGQGPEFLTYFNYEAQQDKSGLPNDRFSAERPEGSISTLTIQRTEQRDSAMYRCASSQSGLANNEQFFGPGTRLTVL.

The V and J genes are TRBV4-3 and TRBJ2-2; D gene unclear. Germline CDR1 is LGHNA and CDR2 is YSLEER. Trimming removed 6 bases from V and 5 bases from J, with 10 bases in between. The CDR3 runs to 13 residues. CDR3 nucleotide sequence: TGCGCCAGCAGTCAAACAGTGACCGGGGAGCTGTTTTTT. It codes for CASSQTVTGELFF.

As for this clone: It may be a read error: a sequence one base away is much more abundant. The chain is built from TRBV19 and TRBJ2-5, with D tentatively TRBD1 (5 bases). This CDR3 has 15 amino acids. Germline V lookup: CDR1 LNHDA, CDR2 SQIVND (reference sequence). Trimming left V 5 bases short and J 1 base short, with 14 bases between. CDR3 coding DNA: TGTGCCAGTAGTCAGTTCCTGACAGCCCAAGAGACCCAGTACTTC. Its protein product is CASSQFLTAQETQYF. The whole variable domain, filled in from reference TRBV19 and TRBJ2-5, reads DGGITQSPKYLFRKEGQNVTLSCEQNLNHDAMYWYRQDPGQGLRLIYYSQIVNDFQKGDIAEGYSVSREKKESFPLTVTSAQKNPTAFYLCASSQFLTAQETQYFGPGTRLLVL.

J is TRBJ2-7 and V is TRBV29-1, with D possibly being TRBD1 (5 bases). The CDR3 sequence is 11 residues long. Trimming left V 4 bases short and J 3 bases short, with 7 bases between. The germline CDR1 and CDR2 sequences are SQVTM and ANQGSEA. In nucleotides, the CDR3 is TGCAGCGTTGGCAGGGACTACGAGCAGTACTTC. This sequence encodes CSVGRDYEQYF.

This clone was seen a few times. The chain joins TRBV7-2 to TRBJ1-4, with a weak D call TRBD1 (6 bases). V dropped 2 bases and J dropped 8 bases, with 12 bases sitting between them. CDR1 is SGHTA, CDR2 FQGNSA, per germline. The CDR3 consists of 14 residues. CDR3 protein: CASSLTGLDEKLFF. In nucleotides, the CDR3 is TGTGCCAGCAGCTTAACAGGGTTGGACGAAAAACTGTTTTTT.

This clone was seen a few times. The chain uses TRBV4-2 and TRBJ2-1, with 7 bases that match TRBD2. The junction had 9 bases not matched to a gene; V was cut back by 5 bases and J by 5 bases. CDR3 length equals 15 residues. The germline gives CDR1 LGHNA, CDR2 YNFKEQ. The CDR3 DNA reads TGTGCCAGCAGCGTGGGGCTAGCGGCTAACAATGAGCAGTTCTTC. This encodes CASSVGLAANNEQFF.

This clone was counted a few times. The rearrangement links TRBV30 to TRBJ2-7; D is unclear. The CDR3 covers 14 residues. Germline V lookup: CDR1 GTSNPN, CDR2 SVGIG (reference sequence). V shed 2 bases and J shed 0 bases, with 11 bases lying between them. The CDR3 spells CAWSRTQNSYEQYF. For the CDR3, the DNA is TGTGCCTGGAGTAGGACCCAGAACTCCTACGAGCAGTACTTC.

This clone turned up a few times. The chain combines TRBV7-9 with TRBJ2-3, with 9 bases aligning to TRBD2. Germline V gene data show CDR1 as SEHNR and CDR2 as FQNEAQ (reference sequence). Losses at the gene ends were 5 bases for V and 1 base for J; bases not matched to a gene: 7. The CDR3 spans 16 residues. CDR3 residues: CASSPRTSERTDTQYF. DNA of the CDR3: TGTGCCAGCAGCCCCCGGACTAGCGAGCGCACAGATACGCAGTATTTT.

This clone was seen a handful of times. The V and J genes are TRBV14 and TRBJ1-2; 10 nucleotides agree with TRBD1. The ends lost 5 bases at V and 4 bases at J; junction bases unmatched: 10. The CDR3 is 16 amino acids. From germline, CDR1 is SGHDN and CDR2 FVKESK. The CDR3 DNA follows: TGTGCCAGCAGCAGACTTTCGACAGGGGGCGGCTATGGCTACACCTTC. This codes for CASSRLSTGGGYGYTF. Full variable domain (missing parts from reference TRBV14 and TRBJ1-2): EAGVTQFPSHSVIEKGQTVTLRCDPISGHDNLYWYRRVMGKEIKFLLHFVKESKQDESGMPNNRFLAERTGGTYSTLKVQPAELEDSGVYFCASSRLSTGGGYGYTFGSGTRLTVV.

The table lists this clone with a few counts. The chain uses TRBV5-1 and TRBJ2-5; D may be TRBD1 (5 bases). Deletions cut 2 bases from V and 5 bases from J, with 10 bases between. Germline-derived CDR1 and CDR2 are SGHRS and YFSETQ. The CDR3 spans 13 residues. In nucleotides, the CDR3 is TGCGCCAGCAGCTTAGTAGGGGCTGAGACCCAGTACTTC. Translated, it gives CASSLVGAETQYF.

This clone was observed a handful of times. The rearrangement links TRBV4-3 to TRBJ2-2; 7 bases agree with TRBD2. The CDR3 covers 16 residues. Germline V lookup: CDR1 LGHNA, CDR2 YSLEER. The J segment lost 5 bases and the V segment lost 0 bases, leaving 6 bases of the junction unmatched. CDR3 residues: CASSQEVTSWTGELFF. DNA of the CDR3: TGCGCCAGCAGCCAAGAAGTGACTAGCTGGACCGGGGAGCTGTTTTTT.

The chain recombines TRBV7-9 with TRBJ1-2, with D possibly being TRBD1 (5 bases). Trimming stripped 3 bases from V and 0 bases from J, with 8 bases between. The CDR3 totals 14 residues. Germline V lookup: CDR1 SEHNR, CDR2 FQNEAQ (reference sequence). In DNA form, the CDR3 reads TGTGCCAGCAGCTTCCCAGGGCCTAACTATGGCTACACCTTC. Amino acids: CASSFPGPNYGYTF.

This clone was found a few times. The chain uses TRBV2 and TRBJ2-1; D not certain. The ends were cut back, 8 bases at V and 12 bases at J, with 41 bases in the middle. The CDR3 spans 20 residues. Germline lookup yields CDR1 SNHLY and CDR2 FYNNEI. CDR3: CASASDRAGYNEQLFLAQFF. Written as DNA, the CDR3 is TGTGCCAGCGCCTCGGACCGAGCCGGCTACAATGAGCAGTTGTTTCTCGCGCAGTTCTTC.

The J gene is TRBJ2-7, the V gene TRBV7-6; D gene uncertain. This CDR3 region has 11 residues. CDR1 SGHVS and CDR2 FNYEAQ come from the germline V gene. Trimming cost V 5 bases and J 1 base, with 3 bases left between them. The CDR3 sequence is CASSDSYEQYF. As DNA, the CDR3 is TGTGCCAGCAGCGATTCCTACGAGCAGTACTTC.

The chain has TRBV7-9 and TRBJ2-5, with D tentatively TRBD1 or TRBD2 (5 bases each). The CDR3 consists of 12 residues. V gave up 4 bases and J gave up 12 bases, with 15 bases separating them. Germline V gene data show CDR1 as SEHNR and CDR2 as FQNEAQ (reference sequence). The CDR3 bases are TGTGCCAGCAGCTCCACGGGGCAGGGAGAGTACTTC. Amino acids: CASSSTGQGEYF.

This clone appeared a few times. The V and J genes are TRBV4-3 and TRBJ2-3; 10 positions agree with TRBD1. Germline assignment: CDR1 LGHNA and CDR2 YSLEER. This CDR3 has 14 residues. The ends lost 4 bases at V and 5 bases at J; junction bases unmatched: 3. The DNA of the CDR3 is TGCGCCAGCAGCCCGGGACAGGGGAAAGATACGCAGTATTTT. Its protein product is CASSPGQGKDTQYF.

The V and J genes are TRBV6-1 and TRBJ2-7; 12 nucleotides line up with TRBD2. In germline, CDR1 is MNHNS, CDR2 SASEGT. The CDR3 totals 14 residues. V lost 10 bases, J lost 2 bases, and 6 bases stayed unmatched. Written as DNA, the CDR3 is TGTGCCAACACCTCTAGCGGGAGGGCCTACGAGCAGTACTTC. This codes for CANTSSGRAYEQYF.

This clone was seen more than once but under ten times. The rearrangement links TRBV6-1 to TRBJ1-2; 8 bases agree with TRBD1. This CDR3 region has 16 residues. Trimming at V came to 1 base and at J to 8 bases, leaving 12 bases not matched to a gene. CDR1 is MNHNS, CDR2 SASEGT, per germline. The CDR3 nucleotides are TGTGCCAGCAGTGAAGTAAACAGGGGGGGGCTAGGAGGCTACACCTTC. Residues: CASSEVNRGGLGGYTF.